One sample yielded the 8 T cell receptor beta chains listed below, sequenced in a study of cytotoxic CD8 clonotypes in ibrutinib-treated CLL. Sequencing was performed with immunoSEQ multiplex PCR; in TCRdb, only in-frame clones are kept and a portion is missing. The repertoire holds 200,000 to 250,000 clones, with more than 70% as singletons. Sequenced material: PBMCs, taken after 12 months of ibrutinib treatment. These TCRs come from a human donor with chronic lymphocytic leukemia.

V usage is TRBV25-1 and J usage is TRBJ2-7, with 7 nucleotides matching TRBD2. The germline V gene has CDR1 MGHDK and CDR2 SYGVNS. This CDR3 has 15 residues. V gave up 0 bases and J gave up 3 bases; unmatched junction bases: 5. CDR3 nucleotide sequence: TGTGCCAGCAGTGAATATTCAGCTAGCGGCTACGAGCAGTACTTC. Protein product: CASSEYSASGYEQYF.

The CDR3: CSVEGFRTGDNSYEQYF. For the CDR3, the DNA is TGCAGCGTTGAAGGTTTCCGGACAGGGGATAACTCCTACGAGCAGTACTTC. The chain uses TRBV29-1 and TRBJ2-7, with TRBD1 matching over 9 bases. The V gene's germline CDR1 is SQVTM and CDR2 ANQGSEA. The trim removed 1 base at V and 0 bases at J, leaving 10 bases unmatched. The CDR3 runs 17 residues.

This chain joins TRBV15 and TRBJ1-6, with 7 nucleotides matching TRBD1. The CDR3 is 14 residues long. V dropped 1 base and J dropped 8; count of bases not matched to a gene: 2. The V gene's germline CDR1 is LNHNV and CDR2 YYDKDF (reference sequence). The CDR3: CATSRGQGDSPLHF. DNA of the CDR3: TGTGCCACCAGCAGAGGACAGGGTGATTCACCCCTCCACTTT.

The gene calls are TRBV5-1 and TRBJ2-7; tentatively, D is TRBD1 (6 bases). Germline-derived CDR1 and CDR2 are SGHRS and YFSETQ. CDR3 length: 12 amino acids. V was shortened by 0 bases and J by 6 bases, with 7 bases between the two germline ends. CDR3 DNA sequence: TGCGCCAGCAGCTTGGTCAGGGGCGAGCAGTACTTC. This encodes CASSLVRGEQYF.

J is TRBJ2-5 and V is TRBV5-1; D is tentatively TRBD1 or TRBD2 (5 bases each). Germline lookup yields CDR1 SGHRS and CDR2 YFSETQ. The CDR3 has 16 amino acids. V was shortened by 2 bases and J by 3 bases, with 17 bases between the two germline ends. The CDR3 reads CASSFGSGGVEETQYF. The CDR3 nucleotides read TGCGCCAGCAGCTTCGGCAGTGGGGGTGTGGAAGAGACCCAGTACTTC.

The chain has TRBV10-2 and TRBJ1-1, with unresolved D. The CDR3 spans 13 residues. The V and J ends lost 3 bases and 0 bases respectively, with 5 bases between them. Germline assignment: CDR1 WSHSY and CDR2 SAAADI. CDR3 sequence: CASSDFMNTEAFF. The CDR3 DNA reads TGCGCCAGCAGTGATTTCATGAACACTGAAGCTTTCTTT.

The chain links TRBV5-1 to TRBJ1-1; D is perhaps TRBD1 (5 bases). Germline V gene sequence: CDR1 SGHRS, CDR2 YFSETQ. The CDR3 loop spans 14 amino acids. Trimming removed 4 bases at V and 3 bases at J, with 13 bases between. The CDR3 sequence: CASSQPWGDTEAFF. The CDR3 region has the DNA TGCGCCAGCAGCCAACCTTGGGGGGACACTGAAGCTTTCTTT.

This chain connects TRBV15 to TRBJ1-5; 8 bases align to TRBD1. Germline V gives CDR1 LNHNV, CDR2 YYDKDF (reference sequence). Losses at the gene ends were 3 bases for V and 7 bases for J; bases not matched to a gene: 2. The length of the CDR3 is 13 residues. The CDR3 coding sequence is TGTGCCACCAGCAGGGACAGGGAACAGCCCCAGCATTTT. Residues: CATSRDREQPQHF. The full variable domain, its missing parts supplied by reference TRBV15 and TRBJ1-5, is DAMVIQNPRYQVTQFGKPVTLSCSQTLNHNVMYWYQQKSSQAPKLLFHYYDKDFNNEADTPDNFQSRRPNTSFCFLDIRSPGLGDTAMYLCATSRDREQPQHFGDGTRLSIL.